The T cell receptor (beta chain) described here comes from a study of control samples from healthy donors and cancer patients. This CDR3 comprises 13 residues. V lost 6 bases, J lost 2 bases, and 8 bases lay in between. CDR1 MNHNY and CDR2 SVGAGI come from the germline V gene (reference sequence). Generated by immunoSEQ multiplex PCR, the TCRdb table keeps only in-frame clones and is missing some. The sample consists of about 120,000 clones, more than 75% of them appearing once. The sequence derives from a man aged 35 to 55 in good health. The sequenced sample consisted of blood. V is TRBV6-6 and J is TRBJ1-5; D uncertain. CDR3 DNA: TGTGCCAGCAGAGATCAGGGCAATCAGCCCCAGCATTTT. It yields the protein CASRDQGNQPQHF.